What follows are 14 T cell receptor beta chains derived from one specimen sequenced in a study of blood T cell repertoires in COVID-19. The assay was immunoSEQ multiplex PCR, and TCRdb's table has in-frame clones only and misses some. Here the sample spans tens of thousands of clones, roughly 80% being singletons. The source material was peripheral blood. These receptors came from a woman aged 55-70 years with acute or convalescent COVID-19.

J is TRBJ2-6 and V is TRBV6-4; D is undetermined. V was clipped by 4 bases and J by 0 bases, with 10 bases between them. From germline, CDR1 is MRHNA and CDR2 SNTAGT. The CDR3 is 16 amino acids. CDR3 sequence reads: CASSAQFSSGANVLTF. In DNA, the CDR3 is TGTGCCAGCAGTGCCCAATTTAGCTCTGGGGCCAACGTCCTGACTTTC.

This clone was recorded once. Here the CDR3 DNA reads TGTGCCAGCAGTAGAACCGGGACTAGCCTAAGACCAGATACGCAGTATTTT. This sequence encodes CASSRTGTSLRPDTQYF. The rearrangement joins TRBV6-4 to TRBJ2-3; 9 nucleotides agree with TRBD2. The V and J ends lost 5 bases and 4 bases, in that order; junction bases with no gene match: 13. The germline CDR1 and CDR2 sequences are MRHNA and SNTAGT. The CDR3 contains 17 residues.

The V gene is TRBV3-1 (or the pseudogene TRBV3-2), the J gene TRBJ1-5; D gene unclear. The V gene lost 6 bases and the J gene lost 7 bases, with 13 bases spanning the gap. CDR3 length: 13 residues. Germline loops: CDR1 LGHDT, CDR2 YNNKEL (reference sequence). The CDR3 coding sequence is TGTGCCAGCAGTCTTACACGTGTCCAGCCCCAGCATTTT. Its protein product is CASSLTRVQPQHF.

This chain joins TRBV15 and TRBJ1-5; no firm D call. The CDR3 contains 13 residues. Germline-derived CDR1 and CDR2 are LNHNV and YYDKDF (reference sequence). Trimming removed 0 bases from V and 5 bases from J, with 5 bases in between. The CDR3 coding sequence is TGTGCCACCAGCAGAGATCAGGATCAGCCCCAGCATTTT. It specifies CATSRDQDQPQHF.

The chain is built from TRBV10-3 and TRBJ2-3; 10 bases are a match to TRBD1. Germline trimming cut 6 bases from V and 4 bases from J; bases unmatched to any gene: 7. CDR3 length equals 15 residues. Germline-derived CDR1 and CDR2 are ENHRY and SYGVKD. The CDR3 loop is CAISPGTGAPDTQYF. The CDR3 DNA reads TGTGCCATCAGCCCCGGGACAGGGGCACCAGATACGCAGTATTTT.

The chain recombines TRBV12-3 or TRBV12-4 with TRBJ1-2, with TRBD1 matching over 8 bases. With 5 bases clipped from V and 4 bases from J, the junction kept 3 bases outside the gene matches. CDR3 size: 13 residues. The CDR3 nucleotides read TGTGCCAGCAGTCGGACAGGGCCCTATGGCTACACCTTC. Translation: CASSRTGPYGYTF.

The rearrangement joins TRBV6-2 or TRBV6-3 to TRBJ1-6, with a tentative D call TRBD1 (5 bases). Germline V gene sequence: CDR1 MNHEY, CDR2 SVGEGT. Trimming removed 5 bases at V and 10 bases at J, with 21 bases between. The CDR3 length is 16 residues. The CDR3 is CASSLSSQELGSPLHF. DNA of the CDR3: TGTGCCAGCAGTCTATCATCACAGGAATTAGGGTCACCCCTCCACTTT.

The V call is TRBV9, the J call TRBJ2-5; D may be TRBD1 (6 bases). This CDR3 is 14 amino acids long. V lost 4 bases to trimming and J lost 2 bases, with 12 bases between them. The germline V gene has CDR1 SGDLS and CDR2 YYNGEE. CDR3 amino acids: CASSFGQNQETQYF. DNA for the CDR3: TGTGCCAGCAGCTTCGGACAGAATCAAGAGACCCAGTACTTC.

V and J are TRBV7-2 and TRBJ1-5; 9 bases map to TRBD1. This CDR3 region has 15 residues. The V segment lost 1 base and the J segment 5 bases; nucleotides outside the gene matches: 3. The V gene's germline CDR1 is SGHTA and CDR2 FQGNSA. This chain's CDR3 is CASSLEGQGYQPQHF. In DNA, the CDR3 is TGTGCCAGCAGCTTAGAGGGACAGGGCTATCAGCCCCAGCATTTT.

This chain connects TRBV10-3 to TRBJ2-1, with D possibly being TRBD1 (6 bases). This CDR3 has 13 amino acids. The V gene's germline CDR1 is ENHRY and CDR2 SYGVKD. V was shortened by 6 bases and J by 9 bases, with 15 bases between the two germline ends. CDR3 amino acids: CAIRAGEGFEQFF. For the CDR3, the DNA is TGTGCCATCAGAGCAGGGGAAGGGTTTGAGCAGTTCTTC.

V is TRBV30 and J is TRBJ1-2, with D perhaps matching TRBD1 (5 bases). Germline lookup yields CDR1 GTSNPN and CDR2 SVGIG (reference sequence). This CDR3 comprises 13 residues. Trimming removed 7 bases from V and 7 bases from J, with 19 bases in between. CDR3 amino acids: CASAGAGRGGYTF. CDR3 nucleotide sequence: TGTGCCTCAGCCGGAGCAGGGCGGGGTGGCTACACCTTC.

V is TRBV18 and J is TRBJ1-1; the match to TRBD1 covers 9 bases. CDR1 is KGHSH, CDR2 LQKENI, per germline. This CDR3 comprises 16 residues. The V segment lost 2 bases and the J segment 2 bases; nucleotides outside the gene matches: 6. The CDR3 region is CASSPNTGGLNTEAFF. The CDR3 DNA reads TGTGCCAGCTCACCAAATACAGGGGGCTTAAACACTGAAGCTTTCTTT. Full variable domain (outside the CDR3, taken from reference TRBV18 and TRBJ1-1): NAGVMQNPRHLVRRRGQEARLRCSPMKGHSHVYWYRQLPEEGLKFMVYLQKENIIDESGMPKERFSAEFPKEGPSILRIQQVVRGDSAAYFCASSPNTGGLNTEAFFGQGTRLTVV.

The chain combines TRBV6-5 with TRBJ1-2, with 10 bases aligning to TRBD1. J gave up 2 bases and V 6 bases, and 3 bases lay outside the gene matches. Germline CDR1 reads MNHEY; CDR2 reads SVGAGI. The CDR3 has 14 residues. The CDR3: CASRMTGGNYGYTF. The CDR3 nucleotides read TGTGCCAGCAGAATGACAGGGGGCAACTATGGCTACACCTTC.

V usage is TRBV19 and J usage is TRBJ2-5; 9 nucleotides line up with TRBD1. Germline trimming cut 4 bases from V and 5 bases from J; bases unmatched to any gene: 8. The CDR3 spans 15 residues. CDR1 and CDR2 (germline): LNHDA, SQIVND (reference sequence). The CDR3 coding sequence is TGTGCCAGTAGTAGGAGGGGACAGGGATCGGAGACCCAGTACTTC. Amino acids: CASSRRGQGSETQYF.